The T cell receptor (beta chain) under discussion was sequenced for a study of T cells in Graves' hyperthyroidism and ophthalmopathy. Authors of the study amplified TCR beta CDR3 regions from RNA transcripts. Using the HTBI primer set, a first-round RT-PCR was run on the TCR CDR3. Each CDR3 protein gets one entry after TCRdb re-called the multiplex PCR reads with MiXCR. Of around 350,000 distinct CDR3 sequences listed, around 25% are singletons. Each 10 ml fresh peripheral blood draw supplied the PBMCs. Germline V CDR1 and CDR2: MDHEN, SYDVKM. The J segment lost 5 bases and the V segment lost 4 bases, leaving 15 bases of the junction unmatched. This CDR3 is built from 17 residues.

The chain recombines TRBV28 with TRBJ2-7, with 9 bases that match TRBD2. Specimen: blood. This TCR was sampled from a man aged 50 or older with Graves' hyperthyroidism. In DNA form, the CDR3 reads TGTGCCAGCAGTTCCCTGGCTAGCGGGATGGGGGCTGACGAGCAGTACTTC. Translation: CASSSLASGMGADEQYF.